These T cell receptor beta chains were read from a single sample in a study of type 1 and type 2 diabetes patients. TCRdb redid the calling of the multiplex PCR reads with MiXCR, one entry per CDR3 protein. The sample holds some 250,000 distinct CDR3 sequences, around 47% seen once. Sequenced: peripheral blood mononuclear cells (PBMCs). The source of these receptors is a man aged 18 to 30 with type 2 diabetes. The CDR3 runs from the conserved cysteine through the conserved F or W. The order of the fields is D gene, V gene, J gene, clone size, CDR3 DNA, CDR3 protein. The D gene is left open where the match is weak. Rows give clone size only sometimes, using once, few, many, or a class for an expanded clone.

d_gene: -; v_gene: TRBV10-2; j_gene: TRBJ1-2; abundance: -; CDR3nt: TGCGCCACAAGGGGGGTAAATCAGTATGGCTACACCTTC; CDR3aa: CATRGVNQYGYTF
d_gene: -; v_gene: TRBV20-1; j_gene: TRBJ2-3; abundance: few; CDR3nt: TGCAGTGCTAGAGATTTGTTGAGTACGCAGTATTTT; CDR3aa: CSARDLLSTQYF
d_gene: -; v_gene: TRBV4-1; j_gene: TRBJ1-2; abundance: -; CDR3nt: TGCGCCAGCAGCCAAGTCGGGGAGAGCTATGGCTACACCTTC; CDR3aa: CASSQVGESYGYTF
d_gene: -; v_gene: TRBV19; j_gene: TRBJ2-1; abundance: -; CDR3nt: TGTGCCAGTAGTATAGAGGGGGCACCCTACAATGAGCAGTTCTTC; CDR3aa: CASSIEGAPYNEQFF
d_gene: -; v_gene: TRBV19; j_gene: TRBJ1-2; abundance: -; CDR3nt: TGTGCCTGGAGCTCAGGGGCCTATGGCTACACCTTC; CDR3aa: CAWSSGAYGYTF
d_gene: -; v_gene: TRBV27; j_gene: TRBJ2-1; abundance: -; CDR3nt: TGTGCCAGCAGTTTAGCGGGGCCGGGACTGGAGCAGTTCTTC; CDR3aa: CASSLAGPGLEQFF
d_gene: TRBD2; v_gene: TRBV29-1; j_gene: TRBJ2-1; abundance: few; CDR3nt: TGCAGCGTCGCACCACCTCCGGGGGGGCTGAGCAATGAGCAGTTCTTC; CDR3aa: CSVAPPPGGLSNEQFF
d_gene: TRBD2; v_gene: TRBV10-1; j_gene: TRBJ2-3; abundance: -; CDR3nt: TGCGCCAGCAGCCAAACAGCGGGGGGCAGGGATACGCAGTATTTT; CDR3aa: CASSQTAGGRDTQYF
d_gene: TRBD1; v_gene: TRBV27; j_gene: TRBJ1-1; abundance: few; CDR3nt: TGTGCCAGCAGTGACCGGGACAGCCTAAACACTGAAGCTTTCTTT; CDR3aa: CASSDRDSLNTEAFF
d_gene: -; v_gene: TRBV11-2; j_gene: TRBJ2-7; abundance: -; CDR3nt: TGTGCCAGCTCCCATGGGATGGCAGAACGACTGAGATTCTACGAGCAGTACTTC; CDR3aa: CASSHGMAERLRFYEQYF
d_gene: -; v_gene: TRBV28; j_gene: TRBJ2-7; abundance: -; CDR3nt: TGTGCCAGCAGTTCACCGGACAGCCCCAAGTCAGCCTACGAGCAGTACTTC; CDR3aa: CASSSPDSPKSAYEQYF
d_gene: -; v_gene: TRBV28; j_gene: TRBJ2-3; abundance: once; CDR3nt: TGTGCCAGCAGTTTTAGGGAGATCGAGACAGATACGCAGTATTTT; CDR3aa: CASSFREIETDTQYF
d_gene: TRBD1; v_gene: TRBV7-8; j_gene: TRBJ1-2; abundance: many; CDR3nt: TGTGCCAGCAGCTTAGGTTCAGGGGGTAACTATGGCTACACCTTC; CDR3aa: CASSLGSGGNYGYTF
d_gene: TRBD2; v_gene: TRBV9; j_gene: TRBJ2-1; abundance: few; CDR3nt: TGTGCCAGCAGCGTAGAGACCGGGACTAGCGTTTACAATGAGCAGTTCTTC; CDR3aa: CASSVETGTSVYNEQFF
d_gene: -; v_gene: TRBV6-6; j_gene: TRBJ1-2; abundance: -; CDR3nt: TGTGCCAGCACTACCCGTGGTGGGGGAGGTGACTATGGCTACACCTTC; CDR3aa: CASTTRGGGGDYGYTF
d_gene: -; v_gene: TRBV18; j_gene: TRBJ2-7; abundance: -; CDR3nt: TGTGCCAGCTCACCGGGCTTTTCGAGAAGCTTCCACGAGCAGTACTTC; CDR3aa: CASSPGFSRSFHEQYF
d_gene: -; v_gene: TRBV11-3; j_gene: TRBJ1-1; abundance: -; CDR3nt: TGTGCCAGCAGCCCCCGTGTGGACACTGAAGCTTTCTTT; CDR3aa: CASSPRVDTEAFF
d_gene: TRBD1; v_gene: TRBV29-1; j_gene: TRBJ2-1; abundance: -; CDR3nt: TGCAGTGCTAGAGATGCCCGGGGACAGGGGGCTATCGATGAGCAGTTCTTC; CDR3aa: CSARDARGQGAIDEQFF
d_gene: TRBD1; v_gene: TRBV7-6; j_gene: TRBJ1-1; abundance: -; CDR3nt: TGTGCCAGCAGCTTGGCGGGGACAGGGAGAACTGAAGCTTTCTTT; CDR3aa: CASSLAGTGRTEAFF
d_gene: TRBD2; v_gene: TRBV5-1; j_gene: TRBJ2-2; abundance: few; CDR3nt: TGCGCCAGCAGCTTGGCCGGGACTAGCGTTGTCACCGGGGAGCTGTTTTTT; CDR3aa: CASSLAGTSVVTGELFF
d_gene: TRBD2; v_gene: TRBV7-3; j_gene: TRBJ2-7; abundance: once; CDR3nt: TGTGCCAGCAGCCGGGGGATTCTAGCGGGAGGACCAACCTACGAGCAGTACTTC; CDR3aa: CASSRGILAGGPTYEQYF
d_gene: -; v_gene: TRBV2; j_gene: TRBJ2-1; abundance: -; CDR3nt: TGTGCCAGCAGTGAGGCCGCGGGATCCTACAATGAGCAGTTCTTC; CDR3aa: CASSEAAGSYNEQFF
d_gene: -; v_gene: TRBV20-1; j_gene: TRBJ1-2; abundance: few; CDR3nt: TGCAGTGCTAGAGGTCGAAACTATGGCTACACCTTC; CDR3aa: CSARGRNYGYTF
d_gene: -; v_gene: TRBV19; j_gene: TRBJ2-7; abundance: -; CDR3nt: TGTGCCAGTAGTACCCATCTGGGTTGGAAGCCCTTCGAGCAGTACTTC; CDR3aa: CASSTHLGWKPFEQYF